This T cell receptor beta chain was found in a study of blood T cell repertoires in COVID-19. Study in general: The study drew acute and convalescent COVID-19 samples from the United States, Italy and Spain. PBMCs, B-cell-depleted T cells, or T cells provided the cDNA or gDNA that made up the material.

The length of the CDR3 is 15 residues. Germline CDR1 reads SGHRS; CDR2 reads YFSETQ. V gave up 3 bases and J gave up 3 bases; unmatched junction bases: 6. As originally analysed: Amplified reference gene primers provided the basis for estimating nucleated cell counts. Some clones are missing from TCRdb's copy, which holds only in-frame ones; the method was immunoSEQ multiplex PCR. The V and J calls and clone size were taken over from that table, and D and trimming were inferred from the DNA. The profile shows hundreds of thousands of clones, about 82% of them singletons. The chain carries TRBV5-1 and TRBJ2-1; the match to TRBD2 covers 7 bases. Sequencing used peripheral blood. The sequence was obtained from a woman aged 45-65 years with active or convalescent COVID-19. Here the CDR3 reads CASSSEPSGYNEQFF. CDR3 bases: TGCGCCAGCAGCTCAGAACCTAGCGGCTACAATGAGCAGTTCTTC.